The 3 T cell receptor beta chains below were found in one sample sequenced in a study of blood T cell repertoires in COVID-19. The assay was immunoSEQ multiplex PCR, and TCRdb's table has in-frame clones only and misses some. The sample lists over 150,000 clones, around 80% occurring once. Sequencing was done on a sample of peripheral blood. These receptor sequences come from a human donor in a cohort sampled during active COVID-19.

V and J are TRBV10-2 and TRBJ2-7; the D gene is possibly TRBD2 (5 bases). CDR3 size: 13 residues. CDR1 is WSHSY, CDR2 SAAADI, per germline. Between the trimmed V and J ends, which lost 11 bases and 2 bases, there was a span of 16 bases. CDR3 region: CAARDSGTYEQYF. The CDR3 nucleotides read TGCGCCGCCCGAGACTCCGGGACCTACGAGCAGTACTTC.

This clone has at least ten counts. This chain uses TRBV20-1 with TRBJ1-2; D ambiguous. Germline CDR1 is DFQATT and CDR2 is SNEGSKA (reference sequence). The CDR3 extends over 11 amino acids. The V gene lost 0 bases and the J gene lost 8 bases, with 7 bases spanning the gap. The CDR3, as DNA: TGCAGTGCTAGAGATTTTGAGGGCTACACCTTC. Protein: CSARDFEGYTF.

In DNA form, the CDR3 reads TGTGCCACCAGTGATGGAGACAGGGGGAACAATGAGCAGTTCTTC. Protein sequence: CATSDGDRGNNEQFF. V usage is TRBV24-1 and J usage is TRBJ2-1; 9 bases map to TRBD1. Germline V CDR1 and CDR2: KGHDR, SFDVKD. V was clipped by 3 bases and J by 5 bases; unmatched bases: 4. The CDR3 spans 15 residues.